This entry lists 4 T cell receptor beta chains sequenced from one sample in a study of beta chain features in type 1 diabetes. Sequenced material consisted of expressed TCRB transcripts (all of the isolated RNA was reverse transcribed). The table came from immunoSEQ multiplex PCR; TCRdb's copy has only in-frame clones and leaves some out. This sample carries roughly 120,000 clones, around 40% of them seen once, and the ten largest clones take roughly 0.07%. Sequencing was performed on stem cell memory CD4+ T cells from blood. These receptors all stem from a young woman in good health.

The genes are TRBV7-9 and TRBJ2-2, with a tentative D call TRBD2 (5 bases). The CDR3 is 15 residues long. V lost 6 bases and J lost 5, with 16 bases in between. Germline V gene data show CDR1 as SEHNR and CDR2 as FQNEAQ (reference sequence). CDR3 loop: CASSSNRGLTGELFF. CDR3 nucleotides: TGTGCCAGCAGTTCCAACCGGGGTTTAACCGGGGAGCTGTTTTTT.

The chain combines TRBV9 with TRBJ2-1; 9 bases align to TRBD2. Per germline, CDR1 SGDLS and CDR2 YYNGEE. V dropped 4 bases and J dropped 6; count of bases not matched to a gene: 8. CDR3 length: 15 residues. CDR3 bases: TGTGCCAGCAGCCCCCGCGGTAGCGGGAGCAATGAGCAGTTCTTC. Residues: CASSPRGSGSNEQFF.

This clone appeared once. The CDR3 DNA sequence: TGCGCCAGCAGCTTAGCGGGAGCCCTTAATGAGCAGTTCTTC. This gives the protein CASSLAGALNEQFF. The genes are TRBV5-1 and TRBJ2-1; 8 bases fit TRBD2. In germline, CDR1 is SGHRS, CDR2 YFSETQ. The CDR3 is 14 residues long. The junction had 5 bases not matched to a gene; V was cut back by 2 bases and J by 7 bases.

This sequence joins TRBV28 and TRBJ2-1; D may be TRBD1 (5 bases). Germline values: CDR1 MDHEN, CDR2 SYDVKM. The V and J ends lost 5 bases and 2 bases respectively, with 13 bases between them. This CDR3 is built from 15 residues. CDR3 amino acids: CASSTPQATYNEQFF. The CDR3 DNA reads as TGTGCCAGCAGTACGCCACAGGCTACCTACAATGAGCAGTTCTTC.